This record looks at one T cell receptor (beta chain) sequence and its context. Its antigen remains unidentified. Two oligonucleotides, mixed equimolar, formed the beta constant-region primer covering TRBC1 and TRBC2. Ligated cDNA was amplified by four rounds of PCR with nested alpha and beta constant-region primers and SP2. TCRdb independently ran MiXCR on the UMI-ligation and nested PCR reads; one entry per CDR3 protein. The table records over 90,000 distinct CDR3 sequences, 11% of them present only once. This record belongs to a study of naive and memory T cell subsets. Findings and limits, study-wide: Naive repertoires, especially CD8, held a few larger clonotypes, possibly memory cells re-expressing CD45RA. The power law exponent of TCR abundance differed between naive and memory cells.

CDR3 length: 12 amino acids. The germline V gene has CDR1 DFQATT and CDR2 SNEGSKA (reference sequence). V shed 6 bases and J shed 3 bases, with 8 bases lying between them. The specimen sequenced was naive CD4+ T cells from blood. The receptor's source is a human donor in good health. This sequence joins TRBV20-1 and TRBJ2-2, with D possibly matching TRBD1 (5 bases). This chain's CDR3 is CSAQEHTGELFF. CDR3 DNA sequence: TGCAGTGCACAGGAGCACACCGGGGAGCTGTTTTTT.